The rows below give T cell receptor beta chains drawn from one sample of a study of blood T cell repertoires in COVID-19. Some clones are missing from TCRdb's copy, which holds only in-frame ones; the method was immunoSEQ multiplex PCR. The sample carries some 390,000 clones, 89% recorded once. The sequenced sample was PBMCs or T cells enriched from blood (not recorded which). These receptors originate from a woman in her 30s who had recovered from COVID-19. Each CDR3 is given without its conserved first and last residue. The order of the fields is V gene, J gene, CDR3 protein.

V: TRBV4-2; J: TRBJ2-1; CDR3: ASSPLMAGGYNEQF
V: TRBV7-3; J: TRBJ2-1; CDR3: ASSLTLSLAGVNEQF
V: TRBV19; J: TRBJ1-3; CDR3: ASSRGTASGNTIY
V: TRBV7-9; J: TRBJ2-3; CDR3: ASSLEGSTDTQY
V: TRBV5-1; J: TRBJ2-3; CDR3: ASSPHRGRVTDTQY
V: TRBV14; J: TRBJ2-7; CDR3: ASSRTSGSNHEQY
V: TRBV4-1; J: TRBJ2-5; CDR3: ASSQESLAETQY
V: TRBV18; J: TRBJ2-3; CDR3: ASSRLAGASTDTQY
V: TRBV4-1; J: TRBJ1-2; CDR3: ASSFGQTGYGYT
V: TRBV30; J: TRBJ2-2; CDR3: AWSVRVVDTGELF
V: TRBV19; J: TRBJ2-6; CDR3: ASSARDRGSGANVLT
V: TRBV24-1; J: TRBJ1-5; CDR3: ATSDSLAGNQPQH
V: TRBV3-1/TRBV3-2; J: TRBJ1-4; CDR3: ASSVQAGTGGKLF
V: TRBV30; J: TRBJ2-2; CDR3: AWSSLLTGELF
V: TRBV6-5; J: TRBJ1-5; CDR3: ASSYGRRQPQH
V: TRBV6-5; J: TRBJ1-5; CDR3: ASSPTGMGNQPQH
V: TRBV28; J: TRBJ1-2; CDR3: ASIGMDGYT
V: TRBV7-7; J: TRBJ1-1; CDR3: ASSSSVNTEAF
V: TRBV5-1; J: TRBJ2-1; CDR3: ASSSSMGQSGNEQF